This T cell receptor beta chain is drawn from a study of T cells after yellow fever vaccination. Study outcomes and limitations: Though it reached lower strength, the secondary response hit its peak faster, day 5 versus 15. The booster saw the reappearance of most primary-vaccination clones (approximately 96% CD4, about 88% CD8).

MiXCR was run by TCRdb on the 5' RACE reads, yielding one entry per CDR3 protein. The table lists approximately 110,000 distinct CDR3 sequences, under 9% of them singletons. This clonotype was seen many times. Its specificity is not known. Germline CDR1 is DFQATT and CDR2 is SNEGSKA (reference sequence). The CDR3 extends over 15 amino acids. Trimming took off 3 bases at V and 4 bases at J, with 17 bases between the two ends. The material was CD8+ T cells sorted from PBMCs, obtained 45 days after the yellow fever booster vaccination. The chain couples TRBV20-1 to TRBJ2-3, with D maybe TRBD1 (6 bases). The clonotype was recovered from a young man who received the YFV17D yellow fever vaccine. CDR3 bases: TGCAGTGCTAGGGCCCGGGACACGAGGGCAGATACGCAGTATTTT. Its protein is CSARARDTRADTQYF.